Described below is a single T cell receptor (beta chain) sequence and its context. Its antigen is not known. This record belongs to a study of T-cell reconstitution after alpha-beta-depleted transplantation in children. Notes on the study in general: Several hundred graft clones that had expanded were reportedly the source of alpha-beta T cells about two months after transplant. Hyperexpanded clones declined; after one year, newly produced T cells mostly supplied diversity.

Library preparation (for TCRbeta) was performed with unique molecular identifiers. In TCRdb, the PCR reads were re-called with MiXCR into one record per CDR3 protein. Among 120,000 or so distinct CDR3 sequences listed, more than 20% were seen once. V shed 3 bases and J 3 bases; nucleotides not matched to a gene: 7. The germline V gene has CDR1 SGHRS and CDR2 YFSETQ. The CDR3 extends over 15 amino acids. Here the sequenced sample was PBMCs, mostly from graft donor cells, taken 180 days after TCRalphabeta/CD19-depleted stem cell transplant. This chain joins TRBV5-1 and TRBJ2-7; the match to TRBD1 covers 9 bases. This clonotype was obtained from a male patient aged 2 to 9 who had a stem cell transplant for chronic granulomatous disease, so the T cells may come from the graft donor. CDR3 coding DNA: TGCGCCAGCAGCTCCTGGACAGGGGCATTCTACGAGCAGTACTTC. Translation: CASSSWTGAFYEQYF.